The rows below give T cell receptor beta chains drawn from one sample of a study of regulatory T cells in long-lasting Graves disease. One entry per CDR3 protein, called by TCRdb with MiXCR from the multiplex PCR reads. The sample yields under 450,000 distinct CDR3 sequences, over 9.5% seen once. The same data also went into a second study, on T cells in Graves' hyperthyroidism and ophthalmopathy.

Sequenced here: peripheral blood mononuclear cells (PBMCs), sampled at new diagnosis, from a patient treated with antithyroid drugs. These receptors were collected from a woman aged 18-30 years with Graves disease. CDR3s include the opening cysteine and the closing phenylalanine or tryptophan. Each record gives: J gene, V gene, clone size, CDR3 protein. Only some rows state a clone size, as once, few, many or a class for expanded clones.

J: TRBJ1-1
V: TRBV9
size: few
CDR3: CASSVSGYLGKKTEAFF

J: TRBJ2-1
V: TRBV4-1
size: many
CDR3: CASSRPTSTRYNEQFF

J: TRBJ1-5
V: TRBV6-2/TRBV6-3
size: few
CDR3: CASASTGGNQPQHF

J: TRBJ2-1
V: TRBV15
size: many
CDR3: CATTPAYGSSYNEQFF

J: TRBJ1-1
V: TRBV7-2
size: .
CDR3: CASSLWDRKDEAFF

J: TRBJ1-5
V: TRBV6-1
size: many
CDR3: CASKTDGLGPLRQPQHF

J: TRBJ2-5
V: TRBV30
size: few
CDR3: CAWRGGPETQYF

J: TRBJ2-3
V: TRBV20-1
size: many
CDR3: CSARDRDETDTQYF

J: TRBJ2-1
V: TRBV4-3
size: .
CDR3: CASSQARMPQQFF

J: TRBJ2-1
V: TRBV12-5
size: many
CDR3: CASGFLTGGGQHNEQFF

J: TRBJ2-1
V: TRBV5-4
size: many
CDR3: CASRLYGTAFNEQFF

J: TRBJ2-1
V: TRBV7-6
size: few
CDR3: CASSLHSSGSYNEQFF

J: TRBJ2-3
V: TRBV12-5
size: many
CDR3: CASGRSVSTDTQYF

J: TRBJ2-4
V: TRBV7-9
size: .
CDR3: CASSLSGGNKNIQYF

J: TRBJ2-3
V: TRBV6-5
size: many
CDR3: CASSYQDNTQYF

J: TRBJ1-5
V: TRBV15
size: many
CDR3: CATSRWDREVNNQPQHF

J: TRBJ2-1
V: TRBV6-1
size: few
CDR3: CASTPPGGQYNEQFF

J: TRBJ1-1
V: TRBV18
size: many
CDR3: CASSPGTAEAFF

J: TRBJ1-1
V: TRBV20-1
size: many
CDR3: CSVQPLKTIGNTEAFF

J: TRBJ2-2
V: TRBV5-1
size: many
CDR3: CASRGTANTGELFF

J: TRBJ2-1
V: TRBV19
size: .
CDR3: CASSSRLAGMYNEQFF

J: TRBJ1-5
V: TRBV18
size: many
CDR3: CASSPRTGGNQPQHF

J: TRBJ2-5
V: TRBV7-9
size: many
CDR3: CASSLGWLAEETQYF

J: TRBJ2-2
V: TRBV28
size: many
CDR3: CASCDRRNTGELFF

J: TRBJ2-3
V: TRBV12-3/TRBV12-4
size: .
CDR3: CASSLRGLATDTQYF

J: TRBJ2-1
V: TRBV19
size: .
CDR3: CASSINRGGLAGRDEQFF

J: TRBJ1-5
V: TRBV7-9
size: many
CDR3: CASSAAPTGTGRYSNQPQHF

J: TRBJ2-1
V: TRBV2
size: many
CDR3: CASRANRGRSMYNEQFF

J: TRBJ2-1
V: TRBV6-2/TRBV6-3
size: .
CDR3: CASRYLTSEYNEQFF

J: TRBJ2-3
V: TRBV20-1
size: many
CDR3: CSAPRGTDTQYF

J: TRBJ1-1
V: TRBV6-2/TRBV6-3
size: many
CDR3: CASSNPGAPRNTEAFF

J: TRBJ2-3
V: TRBV7-8
size: many
CDR3: CASSLSPPYHTPDTQYF

J: TRBJ2-2
V: TRBV4-3
size: many
CDR3: CASSQEGGGTGELFF

J: TRBJ2-3
V: TRBV5-1
size: .
CDR3: CASSKGGSDTHYF

J: TRBJ2-2
V: TRBV5-1
size: .
CDR3: CASSPWGVAGELFF

J: TRBJ2-1
V: TRBV7-2
size: many
CDR3: CASSFFTFTDNEQFF

J: TRBJ2-7
V: TRBV6-1
size: many
CDR3: CASSVALPVYEQYF

J: TRBJ1-2
V: TRBV7-9
size: few
CDR3: CASSLSSGQGPSYTF

J: TRBJ1-1
V: TRBV20-1
size: few
CDR3: CSARGDPGTGEAFF

J: TRBJ1-4
V: TRBV28
size: many
CDR3: CASSLLALGEKLFF

J: TRBJ2-1
V: TRBV6-2/TRBV6-3
size: .
CDR3: CASSLLGQGRNEQFF

J: TRBJ2-3
V: TRBV6-4
size: many
CDR3: CASSETSGRATDTQYF

J: TRBJ1-4
V: TRBV4-1
size: few
CDR3: CASSHPGWGSLGKLFF

J: TRBJ2-1
V: TRBV5-1
size: many
CDR3: CASSLGLRVEQFF

J: TRBJ2-3
V: TRBV24-1
size: .
CDR3: CATSESLGDRGEALTQYF

J: TRBJ2-3
V: TRBV7-9
size: .
CDR3: CASSFTGLPQYF

J: TRBJ1-4
V: TRBV4-3
size: many
CDR3: CASSQDTASNEKLFF

J: TRBJ2-5
V: TRBV28
size: many
CDR3: CATSEGGETQYF